These 18 T cell receptor beta chains were sequenced from one sample in a study of T cell responses to AZD1222 COVID-19 vaccine. Clones were read by immunoSEQ multiplex PCR, and TCRdb kept only the in-frame ones, dropping some. This repertoire shows tens of thousands of clones, 75% to 90% found once; its top ten account for roughly 19%. The specimen was peripheral blood, collected on day 0 of MenACWY control vaccination. These receptor sequences come from an adult in good health.

The chain uses TRBV27 and TRBJ2-7; TRBD1 is a possible D gene (6 bases). The V and J ends lost 3 bases and 1 base respectively, with 10 bases between them. This CDR3 has 14 amino acids. Germline values: CDR1 MNHEY, CDR2 SMNVEV (reference sequence). The CDR3 DNA reads as TGTGCCAGCAGTTTGGACAGCCTTTCCTACGAGCAGTACTTC. Protein: CASSLDSLSYEQYF.

The rearrangement uses TRBV29-1 and TRBJ1-1; D call uncertain. This CDR3 is built from 10 residues. CDR1 is SQVTM, CDR2 ANQGSEA, per germline. V lost 5 bases and J 3 bases, leaving 4 bases between the germline ends. The CDR3 coding sequence is TGCAGCGTTTTGGACACTGAAGCTTTCTTT. Translated, it gives CSVLDTEAFF.

The chain is built from TRBV7-2 and TRBJ1-5; D is perhaps TRBD1 (6 bases). The V gene lost 2 bases and the J gene lost 4 bases, with 6 bases spanning the gap. The germline CDR1 and CDR2 sequences are SGHTA and FQGNSA. The CDR3 totals 13 residues. CDR3: CASSLQGNQPQHF. CDR3 bases: TGTGCCAGCAGCTTACAGGGGAATCAGCCCCAGCATTTT.

The V and J genes are TRBV6-2 or TRBV6-3 and TRBJ2-3; 7 bases agree with TRBD2. J gave up 1 base and V 5 bases, and 6 bases lay outside the gene matches. CDR1 is MNHEY, CDR2 SVGEGT, per germline. The CDR3 consists of 15 residues. In DNA form, the CDR3 reads TGTGCCAGCAGTCTCGGGGCGGGAGGCACAGATACGCAGTATTTT. Translating it yields CASSLGAGGTDTQYF.

V is TRBV19 and J is TRBJ1-1; D not certain. The CDR3 sequence is 15 residues long. V was trimmed by 7 bases and J by 5 bases, leaving 20 bases between them. The V gene's germline CDR1 is LNHDA and CDR2 SQIVND (reference sequence). Here the CDR3 reads CASISRRAVSTEAFF. CDR3 bases: TGTGCCAGTATATCCAGAAGGGCAGTTTCGACTGAAGCTTTCTTT.

The genes are TRBV11-1 and TRBJ2-7; 8 bases are a match to TRBD1. The CDR3 contains 14 residues. The V gene end was trimmed by 5 bases and the J gene end by 6 bases; junction bases not matched to a gene: 9. Germline-derived CDR1 and CDR2 are SGHAT and FQDESV (reference sequence). CDR3 region: CASSTLQGGGEQYF. The CDR3, as DNA: TGTGCCAGCAGCACTCTACAGGGGGGCGGCGAGCAGTACTTC.

This clone was counted once. The V gene is TRBV5-1, the J gene TRBJ2-2; D might be TRBD1 (6 bases). Trimming left V 6 bases short and J 1 base short, with 13 bases between. This CDR3 contains 15 residues. Per germline, CDR1 SGHRS and CDR2 YFSETQ. CDR3 bases: TGCGCCAGCACCGAGCAGGGGAGGAACACCGGGGAGCTGTTTTTT. It yields the protein CASTEQGRNTGELFF.

The rearrangement joins TRBV7-2 to TRBJ2-2; 9 nucleotides line up with TRBD1. The J segment lost 7 bases and the V segment lost 1 base, leaving 4 bases of the junction unmatched. The CDR3 totals 15 residues. The germline V gene has CDR1 SGHTA and CDR2 FQGNSA. The CDR3 region is CASSLVTGGGGELFF. For the CDR3, the DNA is TGTGCCAGCAGCTTAGTAACAGGGGGCGGCGGGGAGCTGTTTTTT.

The chain joins TRBV7-9 to TRBJ1-6; D not certain. The V and J ends lost 1 base and 14 bases respectively, with 9 bases between them. Germline-derived CDR1 and CDR2 are SEHNR and FQNEAQ (reference sequence). The CDR3 has 12 amino acids. Here the CDR3 reads CASSLVESSLHF. In DNA, the CDR3 is TGTGCCAGCAGCTTAGTTGAGTCGTCCCTCCACTTT.

This clone is labeled as medium-sized. This chain connects TRBV6-5 to TRBJ1-6, with D uncertain. V was cut by 0 bases and J by 0 bases, with 6 bases left in between. The CDR3 is 16 amino acids. The germline V gene has CDR1 MNHEY and CDR2 SVGAGI. CDR3 nucleotide sequence: TGTGCCAGCAGTTACTCTGAGAGCTCCTATAATTCACCCCTCCACTTT. It encodes CASSYSESSYNSPLHF.

V and J are TRBV7-3 and TRBJ2-1, with D possibly TRBD2 on 6 matching bases. V lost 2 bases to trimming and J lost 0 bases, with 8 bases between them. The CDR3 has 15 residues. Looked up from germline, CDR1 is SGHTA and CDR2 is FQGTGA. The CDR3 loop reads CASSLAGSSYNEQFF. The CDR3 region has the DNA TGTGCCAGCAGCTTAGCGGGGAGCTCCTACAATGAGCAGTTCTTC.

The table lists this clone with a few counts. This chain uses TRBV29-1 with TRBJ2-3; 16 nucleotides line up with TRBD2. Germline CDR1 SQVTM, CDR2 ANQGSEA. This CDR3 contains 16 residues. V lost 4 bases to trimming and J lost 2 bases; unmatched junction nucleotides: 3. CDR3 residues: CSVGGLAGGDTDTQYF. CDR3 DNA: TGCAGCGTTGGGGGACTAGCGGGAGGGGACACAGATACGCAGTATTTT.

The chain recombines TRBV5-1 with TRBJ2-3; TRBD1 aligns across 9 bases. After removal of 4 bases from V and 2 bases from J, the junction contained 11 bases not matched to a gene. The germline CDR1 and CDR2 sequences are SGHRS and YFSETQ. The CDR3 length is 17 residues. This chain's CDR3 is CASSTTSGTGSTDTQYF. The CDR3 DNA sequence: TGCGCCAGCAGCACTACCTCCGGGACAGGGTCCACAGATACGCAGTATTTT.

The chain has TRBV7-9 and TRBJ1-4; D perhaps matches TRBD1 (6 bases). With 2 bases removed from V and 8 bases from J, the gap between germline ends came to 12 bases. This CDR3 has 14 residues. Germline-derived CDR1 and CDR2 are SEHNR and FQNEAQ (reference sequence). For the CDR3, the DNA is TGTGCCAGCAGCTTACCAACAGGGAGGGAAAAACTGTTTTTT. It codes for CASSLPTGREKLFF.

This sequence joins TRBV29-1 and TRBJ2-1; D may be TRBD1 or TRBD2 (5 bases each). This CDR3 comprises 11 residues. Looked up from germline, CDR1 is SQVTM and CDR2 is ANQGSEA. CDR3 nucleotides: TGCAGTGGGGGTGTAGCCAGTGAGCAGTTCTTC. It encodes CSGGVASEQFF.

The chain recombines TRBV4-2 with TRBJ2-2; 7 bases map to TRBD2. Trimming removed 0 bases from V and 7 bases from J; junction bases left unmatched: 20. In germline, CDR1 is LGHNA, CDR2 YNFKEQ. The CDR3 sequence is 20 residues long. CDR3 in amino acids: CASSQDYNPSSGPVGGELFF. CDR3 DNA sequence: TGTGCCAGCAGCCAAGATTATAACCCGTCTAGCGGCCCTGTGGGCGGGGAGCTGTTTTTT.

The rearrangement links TRBV2 to TRBJ1-4; the D gene is possibly TRBD1 (5 bases). Germline V lookup: CDR1 SNHLY, CDR2 FYNNEI. The germline V and J ends were trimmed by 4 bases and 3 bases, with 12 bases remaining between them. The CDR3 length is 15 residues. CDR3 region: CASSAGRAANEKLFF. The CDR3, as DNA: TGTGCCAGCAGTGCGGGGCGCGCAGCTAATGAAAAACTGTTTTTT.

This chain uses TRBV20-1 with TRBJ1-2; D call uncertain. Germline V gene lookup returns CDR1 DFQATT and CDR2 SNEGSKA (reference sequence). Trimming removed 3 bases from V and 5 bases from J, with 7 bases in between. The CDR3 length is 11 residues. The CDR3 coding sequence is TGCAGTGCTAGGACTCTATATGGCTACACCTTC. Protein sequence: CSARTLYGYTF.